This T cell receptor (beta chain) was retrieved from a study of a mutant IDH1 vaccine in newly diagnosed glioma. Overall study context: Vaccinations, eight in total, occurred in weeks 1, 3, 5, 7, 11, 15, 19, 23. Radiotherapy alone preceded vaccination by 4-6 weeks; alternatively, vaccination started with temozolomide cycles. Study results and limitations: Among top peripheral T cell clonotypes, changes seemed unrelated to pseudoprogression.

TCRdb's copy holds only in-frame clones and misses some; the assay was immunoSEQ multiplex PCR. The profile shows about 60,000 clones, 84% of them singletons. Time point meaning: week 11, during vaccination. A 20-mer mutant IDH1 peptide at 300 ug was injected subcutaneously with topical imiquimod. New astrocytomas of WHO grade 3 or 4 that were IDH1-mutant and ATRX-lost were found in the donors. Details on this clone: Its antigen is currently unknown.

This sequence was found in a man aged 25-40 years with glioma. Sequencing used PBMCs, obtained from a glioma patient whose treatment included an IDH1 peptide vaccine.

CDR3 bases: TGTGCCAGCAGCTTTACAGGGGACACTGAAGCTTTCTTT. Its protein product is CASSFTGDTEAFF. The rearrangement links TRBV7-9 to TRBJ1-1, with 7 positions matching TRBD1. V dropped 3 bases and J dropped 3; count of bases not matched to a gene: 1. CDR3 length: 13 amino acids. Germline V CDR1 and CDR2: SEHNR, FQNEAQ (reference sequence).